The next 9 T cell receptor beta chains were all read from a single sample in a study of beta chain features in type 1 diabetes. General observations from the study: Moderate but significant shortening of TCRB CDR3s was recorded in all four CD4+ subsets from Type 1 diabetes patients.

Their antigens remain unidentified. Sequenced material consisted of expressed TCRB transcripts (all of the isolated RNA was reverse transcribed). Using immunoSEQ multiplex PCR, the repertoire was profiled, and TCRdb retains in-frame clones only, with some absent. The top ten clones hold approximately 1.4% of a sample with under 55,000 clones, roughly 39% of them seen once. Sample: Tregs from blood. These receptors were collected from a man aged 30 to 45 with type 1 diabetes.

This clone was seen a few times. The chain has TRBV28 and TRBJ2-7; D not resolved. Trimming removed 4 bases at V and 7 bases at J, with 11 bases between. CDR3 length: 12 residues. Germline values: CDR1 MDHEN, CDR2 SYDVKM. The CDR3 DNA follows: TGTGCCAGCAGTTCTAGGAGATGGGAGCAGTACTTC. This encodes CASSSRRWEQYF.

There are a few counts of this clone. V gene TRBV2 combines with J gene TRBJ1-1; no definite D call. V was trimmed by 6 bases and J by 4 bases, leaving 12 bases between them. This CDR3 has 13 amino acids. Germline V lookup: CDR1 SNHLY, CDR2 FYNNEI. The CDR3 loop is CASRDSGSTEAFF. The DNA of the CDR3 is TGTGCCAGCAGGGACTCCGGCAGCACTGAAGCTTTCTTT. Supplemented by reference TRBV2 and TRBJ1-1, the full variable domain reads EPEVTQTPSHQVTQMGQEVILRCVPISNHLYFYWYRQILGQKVEFLVSFYNNEISEKSEIFDDQFSVERPDGSNFTLKIRSTKLEDSAMYFCASRDSGSTEAFFGQGTRLTVV.

This rearrangement joins TRBV7-6 to TRBJ1-1, with 7 bases lining up with TRBD1. Germline CDR1 and CDR2: SGHVS and FNYEAQ. The CDR3 has 17 residues. Trimming removed 5 bases from V and 0 bases from J; junction bases left unmatched: 12. The CDR3 nucleotides read TGTGCCAGCAGCCCATTAGGACAGGCGCTCATGAACACTGAAGCTTTCTTT. It specifies CASSPLGQALMNTEAFF.

V gene TRBV2 combines with J gene TRBJ1-5; a weak D match, TRBD1 (5 bases). The germline V and J ends were trimmed by 8 bases and 0 bases, with 8 bases remaining between them. The CDR3 length is 13 residues. Germline values: CDR1 SNHLY, CDR2 FYNNEI. Here the CDR3 reads CASLRDSNQPQHF. CDR3 sequence (DNA): TGTGCCAGCCTCAGGGATAGCAATCAGCCCCAGCATTTT.

J is TRBJ2-5 and V is TRBV6-1; 11 bases are a match to TRBD1. The CDR3 totals 13 residues. Per germline, CDR1 MNHNS and CDR2 SASEGT. V was clipped by 8 bases and J by 5 bases; unmatched bases: 4. CDR3 residues: CASRDRGRETQYF. CDR3 bases: TGTGCCAGCCGGGACAGGGGGAGGGAGACCCAGTACTTC.

This clone appeared a few times. The J gene is TRBJ2-5, the V gene TRBV29-1; possibly TRBD2 for D (6 bases). The germline V gene encodes CDR1 SQVTM and CDR2 ANQGSEA. V shed 6 bases and J shed 2 bases, with 10 bases lying between them. CDR3 length: 12 amino acids. CDR3 bases: TGCAGCGTGGGGGGACGTCAAGAGACCCAGTACTTC. Amino acid sequence: CSVGGRQETQYF. The complete variable domain, with remaining parts taken from reference TRBV29-1 and TRBJ2-5, reads SAVISQKPSRDICQRGTSLTIQCQVDSQVTMMFWYRQQPGQSLTLIATANQGSEATYESGFVIDKFPISRPNLTFSTLTVSNMSPEDSSIYLCSVGGRQETQYFGPGTRLLVL.

V and J are TRBV30 and TRBJ2-3; 8 bases match TRBD2. With V trimmed by 5 bases and J by 2 bases, 9 bases remained unmatched. CDR1 and CDR2 (germline): GTSNPN, SVGIG (reference sequence). The CDR3 is 15 amino acids. CDR3 residues: CAWARGGGNTDTQYF. The DNA for the CDR3 is TGTGCCTGGGCCCGAGGCGGGGGGAACACAGATACGCAGTATTTT.

This clone turned up a few times. This rearrangement joins TRBV29-1 to TRBJ2-2, with 13 bases that match TRBD2. With 6 bases clipped from V and 3 bases from J, the junction kept 10 bases outside the gene matches. Germline V lookup: CDR1 SQVTM, CDR2 ANQGSEA. The CDR3 contains 17 residues. CDR3 DNA sequence: TGCAGCGTGGTTATCCGGACTAGCGGGAGTTACACCGGGGAGCTGTTTTTT. Translated: CSVVIRTSGSYTGELFF.

The V gene is TRBV28, the J gene TRBJ2-7; TRBD1 aligns across 10 bases. CDR3 length: 15 residues. The ends lost 5 bases at V and 3 bases at J; junction bases unmatched: 7. Germline V CDR1 and CDR2: MDHEN, SYDVKM. This CDR3 reads CASSGGQGGFYEQYF. CDR3 sequence (DNA): TGTGCCAGCAGTGGCGGACAGGGGGGGTTCTACGAGCAGTACTTC.